Presented here are 32 T cell receptor beta chains from one specimen sequenced in a study of blood T cell repertoires in COVID-19. Repertoires were generated with immunoSEQ multiplex PCR, while TCRdb's copy carries only in-frame clones and drops some. The sample yields 250,000 to 300,000 clones, more than 70% seen once. The material sequenced was peripheral blood. The receptors here all came from an elderly man with acute or convalescent COVID-19.

The gene calls are TRBV19 and TRBJ1-2; no clear D. Germline V gives CDR1 LNHDA, CDR2 SQIVND (reference sequence). V lost 3 bases and J lost 7, with 12 bases in between. The CDR3 consists of 13 residues. CDR3 nucleotides: TGTGCCAGTAGTATCGCGGCTCCGGGTGGCTACACCTTC. It is translated as CASSIAAPGGYTF.

Concerning this clone: At one end the junction does not follow the germline gene, possibly because of a read error. J is TRBJ1-3 and V is TRBV28, with D possibly being TRBD1 (5 bases). CDR3 size: 14 residues. Germline CDR1 and CDR2: MDHEN and SYDVKM. CDR3 nucleotide sequence: TGTGCCAGCAGTTCCCCAGGGTCTGCAAACACCATATATTTT. Protein product: CASSSPGSANTIYF. Filled out from reference TRBV28 and TRBJ1-3, the complete variable domain reads DVKVTQSSRYLVKRTGEKVFLECVQDMDHENMFWYRQDPGLGLRLIYFSYDVKMKEKGDIPEGYSVSREKKERFSLILESASTNQTSMYLCASSSPGSANTIYFGEGSWLTVV.

This clone is a singleton in its sample. The chain uses TRBV28 and TRBJ2-5; TRBD1 matches 8 bases. With 6 bases clipped from V and 1 base from J, the junction kept 10 bases outside the gene matches. The length of the CDR3 is 16 residues. The germline gives CDR1 MDHEN, CDR2 SYDVKM. DNA of the CDR3: TGTGCCAGCAGCATACCTACAGGGGGACTCCAAGAGACCCAGTACTTC. Translation gives CASSIPTGGLQETQYF.

The rearrangement uses TRBV10-3 and TRBJ2-2; D unresolved. Germline V gives CDR1 ENHRY, CDR2 SYGVKD. The CDR3 covers 13 residues. V lost 9 bases and J lost 7, with 15 bases in between. The CDR3 DNA follows: TGTGCCATACGTCTTTCGGGTGGCGGGGAGCTGTTTTTT. This codes for CAIRLSGGGELFF.

The rearrangement uses TRBV3-1 (or the pseudogene TRBV3-2) and TRBJ1-2; D gene uncertain. Trimming cost V 0 bases and J 4 bases, with 6 bases left between them. CDR3 size: 13 residues. Germline lookup yields CDR1 LGHDT and CDR2 YNNKEL (reference sequence). CDR3 protein: CASSQEGAYGYTF. The CDR3 bases are TGTGCCAGCAGCCAAGAGGGAGCCTATGGCTACACCTTC.

This rearrangement joins TRBV7-8 to TRBJ1-5, with a tentative D call TRBD1 (5 bases). The germline V and J ends were trimmed by 3 bases and 4 bases, with 10 bases remaining between them. The CDR3 loop spans 14 amino acids. Per the germline V gene, CDR1 is SGHVS and CDR2 is FQNEAQ. The CDR3 loop is CASSLGLINQPQHF. In nucleotides, the CDR3 is TGTGCCAGCAGCTTGGGACTGATTAATCAGCCCCAGCATTTT.

The J gene is TRBJ1-1, the V gene TRBV11-3, with D maybe TRBD1 (6 bases). Germline V gene sequence: CDR1 SGHNT, CDR2 YENEEA. The germline V and J ends were trimmed by 4 bases and 7 bases, with 16 bases remaining between them. This CDR3 has 14 amino acids. The DNA of the CDR3 is TGTGCCAGCAGCTCCCATGGGACACCGGGTGAAGCTTTCTTT. Protein: CASSSHGTPGEAFF.

The chain joins TRBV5-6 to TRBJ2-1; D is unclear. In germline, CDR1 is SGHDT, CDR2 YYEEEE. Deletions cut 2 bases from V and 4 bases from J, with 7 bases between. CDR3 length equals 13 residues. This CDR3 reads CASSFTRYNEQFF. In nucleotides, the CDR3 is TGTGCCAGCAGCTTTACCAGGTACAATGAGCAGTTCTTC.

In this sample, this clone turned up once. The chain combines TRBV3-1 (or the pseudogene TRBV3-2) with TRBJ2-5; TRBD1 aligns across 7 bases. CDR3 size: 15 residues. Unmatched junction bases numbered 7, after V lost 1 base and J lost 5 bases. Germline V gives CDR1 LGHDT, CDR2 YNNKEL (reference sequence). The CDR3 nucleotides are TGTGCCAGCAGCCAAGGACAGGGCTATAGGGAGACCCAGTACTTC. Translated: CASSQGQGYRETQYF.

V is TRBV7-6 and J is TRBJ2-1; 8 bases are shared with TRBD2. The CDR3 consists of 16 residues. V shed 3 bases, J shed 2 bases, and the junction held 6 bases outside the gene matches. In germline, CDR1 is SGHVS, CDR2 FNYEAQ. The CDR3 sequence: CASSFYSGITYNEQFF. DNA for the CDR3: TGTGCCAGCAGCTTCTATAGCGGGATCACCTACAATGAGCAGTTCTTC.

The J gene is TRBJ2-7, the V gene TRBV5-1; perhaps TRBD1 as D (5 bases). V dropped 0 bases and J dropped 3 bases, with 10 bases sitting between them. The length of the CDR3 is 14 residues. Germline V gene sequence: CDR1 SGHRS, CDR2 YFSETQ. The CDR3 nucleotides read TGCGCCAGCAGCTTGGATTGGGGCCTCTACGAGCAGTACTTC. Residues: CASSLDWGLYEQYF.

This clone was observed a single time. The chain joins TRBV7-9 to TRBJ2-5; TRBD2 agrees at 13 bases. V trimming: 8 bases; J trimming: 7 bases; junction bases outside the gene matches: 7. CDR3 length: 14 amino acids. Germline V gene data show CDR1 as SEHNR and CDR2 as FQNEAQ (reference sequence). The CDR3 is CASPGTSGATTQYF. The CDR3 DNA reads TGTGCCAGCCCCGGGACTAGCGGGGCCACGACCCAGTACTTC.

The V gene is TRBV7-2, the J gene TRBJ2-1; D uncertain. The germline V and J ends were trimmed by 5 bases and 0 bases, with 8 bases remaining between them. The CDR3 is 14 residues long. Germline CDR1 SGHTA, CDR2 FQGNSA. Written as DNA, the CDR3 is TGTGCCAGCAGCCCGACTGGCTCCTACAATGAGCAGTTCTTC. It translates to CASSPTGSYNEQFF.

This sequence joins TRBV7-9 and TRBJ2-7, with unresolved D. The CDR3 consists of 11 residues. Trimming stripped 4 bases from V and 5 bases from J, with 6 bases between. From germline, CDR1 is SEHNR and CDR2 FQNEAQ (reference sequence). In nucleotides, the CDR3 is TGTGCCAGCAGCTCCCTAAACGAGCAGTACTTC. Residues: CASSSLNEQYF. Variable domain in full (rest from reference TRBV7-9 and TRBJ2-7): DTGVSQNPRHKITKRGQNVTFRCDPISEHNRLYWYRQTLGQGPEFLTYFQNEAQLEKSRLLSDRFSAERPKGSFSTLEIQRTEQGDSAMYLCASSSLNEQYFGPGTRLTVT.

A single count supports this clone. The chain joins TRBV30 to TRBJ1-2; D unclear. Trimming cost V 2 bases and J 4 bases, with 17 bases left between them. This CDR3 contains 15 residues. Per the germline V gene, CDR1 is GTSNPN and CDR2 is SVGIG (reference sequence). CDR3 DNA: TGTGCCTGGAGTTTCGCTGACCGGGGTACCTATGGCTACACCTTC. It translates to CAWSFADRGTYGYTF.

The CDR3 DNA follows: TGCAGCGTTGAATGGGGGGGCTCCTACAATGAGCAGTTCTTC. Translating gives CSVEWGGSYNEQFF. The chain carries TRBV29-1 and TRBJ2-1; 7 bases are a match to TRBD2. Germline trimming cut 2 bases from V and 0 bases from J; bases unmatched to any gene: 1. Germline CDR1 and CDR2: SQVTM and ANQGSEA. This CDR3 spans 14 amino acids.

V usage is TRBV29-1 and J usage is TRBJ2-1; 9 bases map to TRBD1. Per the germline V gene, CDR1 is SQVTM and CDR2 is ANQGSEA. The length of the CDR3 is 14 residues. Losses at the gene ends were 7 bases for V and 2 bases for J; bases not matched to a gene: 6. The CDR3: CSAPGQGAYNEQFF. Written as DNA, the CDR3 is TGCAGCGCCCCGGGACAGGGCGCCTACAATGAGCAGTTCTTC.

The chain uses TRBV19 and TRBJ2-1; 12 bases are shared with TRBD2. CDR1 LNHDA and CDR2 SQIVND come from the germline V gene (reference sequence). V lost 5 bases, J lost 4 bases, and 3 bases stayed unmatched. The CDR3 runs to 15 residues. The CDR3 spells CASSRLAGGYNEQFF. The CDR3, as DNA: TGTGCCAGTAGTCGGCTAGCGGGGGGGTACAATGAGCAGTTCTTC.

J is TRBJ1-2 and V is TRBV7-9; 9 nucleotides align to TRBD1. The V segment lost 4 bases and the J segment 2 bases; nucleotides outside the gene matches: 8. CDR3 size: 16 residues. Germline CDR1 and CDR2: SEHNR and FQNEAQ (reference sequence). DNA of the CDR3: TGTGCCAGCAGCTCCACCCCGGGACAGGGAAACTATGGCTACACCTTC. Residues: CASSSTPGQGNYGYTF.

The genes are TRBV6-6 and TRBJ1-5; maybe TRBD1 (6 bases). Trimming shortened V by 4 bases and J by 5 bases, and 9 bases separated the two germline ends. Germline assignment: CDR1 MNHNY and CDR2 SVGAGI (reference sequence). This CDR3 comprises 13 residues. The CDR3 DNA follows: TGTGCCAGCAGTTTGCAGGGGTATCAGCCCCAGCATTTT. Translation: CASSLQGYQPQHF.

This clone was seen just once. The rearrangement joins TRBV18 to TRBJ2-5; TRBD2 aligns across 9 bases. CDR1 is KGHSH and CDR2 is LQKENI in the germline V gene. This CDR3 has 15 amino acids. V lost 1 base to trimming and J lost 3 bases; unmatched junction nucleotides: 3. CDR3 residues: CASSPLGLAEETQYF. As DNA, the CDR3 is TGTGCCAGCTCACCACTGGGACTAGCTGAAGAGACCCAGTACTTC.

The rearrangement joins TRBV7-6 to TRBJ2-5; TRBD1 might be the D (6 bases). From germline, CDR1 is SGHVS and CDR2 FNYEAQ. This CDR3 contains 15 residues. Trimming stripped 5 bases from V and 4 bases from J, with 17 bases between. The CDR3 bases are TGTGCCAGCAGCCTCAGACAGGTCACCCCAGAGACCCAGTACTTC. It codes for CASSLRQVTPETQYF. The full variable domain, in which reference TRBV7-6 and TRBJ2-5 provide the parts outside the CDR3, is GAGVSQSPRYKVTKRGQDVALRCDPISGHVSLYWYRQALGQGPEFLTYFNYEAQQDKSGLPNDRFSAERPEGSISTLTIQRTEQRDSAMYRCASSLRQVTPETQYFGPGTRLLVL.

This chain connects TRBV6-5 to TRBJ2-1; 11 bases are shared with TRBD1. Trimming removed 7 bases from V and 9 bases from J; junction bases left unmatched: 8. Germline CDR1 is MNHEY and CDR2 is SVGAGI. This CDR3 spans 14 amino acids. CDR3: CASTNPGQGVEQFF. For the CDR3, the DNA is TGTGCCAGCACCAATCCGGGACAGGGGGTTGAGCAGTTCTTC.

The chain is built from TRBV27 and TRBJ2-1, with 12 nucleotides matching TRBD2. The CDR3 is made up of 17 amino acids. Germline V gene lookup returns CDR1 MNHEY and CDR2 SMNVEV (reference sequence). Germline trimming cut 2 bases from V and 0 bases from J; bases unmatched to any gene: 2. The CDR3 spells CASSLTSGGYSYNEQFF. Here the CDR3 DNA reads TGTGCCAGCAGTTTAACTAGCGGGGGGTACTCCTACAATGAGCAGTTCTTC.

The chain employs TRBV5-4 and TRBJ1-4; maybe TRBD1 (6 bases). The CDR3 runs 16 residues. Trimming stripped 4 bases from V and 0 bases from J, with 13 bases between. In germline, CDR1 is SGHNT, CDR2 YYREEE (reference sequence). The CDR3 here is CASSPNSGATNEKLFF. In nucleotides, the CDR3 is TGTGCCAGCAGCCCCAATTCAGGGGCAACTAATGAAAAACTGTTTTTT.

The chain links TRBV2 to TRBJ1-4, with a possible D match to TRBD1 (5 bases). Trimming stripped 5 bases from V and 3 bases from J, with 13 bases between. The CDR3 loop spans 15 amino acids. Germline values: CDR1 SNHLY, CDR2 FYNNEI. Written as DNA, the CDR3 is TGTGCCAGCAGTTTGACCGGGACTTCTAATGAAAAACTGTTTTTT. Amino acids: CASSLTGTSNEKLFF. Supplemented by reference TRBV2 and TRBJ1-4, the full variable domain reads EPEVTQTPSHQVTQMGQEVILRCVPISNHLYFYWYRQILGQKVEFLVSFYNNEISEKSEIFDDQFSVERPDGSNFTLKIRSTKLEDSAMYFCASSLTGTSNEKLFFGSGTQLSVL.

This clone appeared a single time. The same CDR3 also results from other DNA sequences found in this sample. This chain's CDR3 is CASSPPGLAANTGELFF. CDR3 DNA: TGTGCCAGCTCACCCCCGGGACTAGCGGCGAACACCGGGGAGCTGTTTTTT. J is TRBJ2-2 and V is TRBV18, with 11 positions matching TRBD2. Germline V gene data show CDR1 as KGHSH and CDR2 as LQKENI. The CDR3 totals 17 residues. Germline trimming cut 3 bases from V and 0 bases from J; bases unmatched to any gene: 3.

This clone appeared once. The chain is built from TRBV28 and TRBJ2-6, with 7 nucleotides matching TRBD1. Germline CDR1 and CDR2: MDHEN and SYDVKM. After removal of 8 bases from V and 0 bases from J, the junction contained 7 bases not matched to a gene. The CDR3 totals 16 residues. CDR3: CASSDRFSSGANVLTF. The CDR3, as DNA: TGTGCCAGCTCGGACAGGTTTAGCTCTGGGGCCAACGTCCTGACTTTC. The whole variable domain, filled in from reference TRBV28 and TRBJ2-6, reads DVKVTQSSRYLVKRTGEKVFLECVQDMDHENMFWYRQDPGLGLRLIYFSYDVKMKEKGDIPEGYSVSREKKERFSLILESASTNQTSMYLCASSDRFSSGANVLTFGAGSRLTVL.

The gene calls are TRBV7-9 and TRBJ2-2, with D possibly being TRBD1 (7 bases). Trimming shortened V by 5 bases and J by 3 bases, and 16 bases separated the two germline ends. CDR3 length: 16 residues. Germline V gives CDR1 SEHNR, CDR2 FQNEAQ (reference sequence). This CDR3 is CASSPGVTGDTGELFF. CDR3 coding DNA: TGTGCCAGCAGCCCGGGGGTCACAGGGGACACCGGGGAGCTGTTTTTT. The whole variable domain, remainder taken from reference TRBV7-9 and TRBJ2-2, is DTGVSQNPRHKITKRGQNVTFRCDPISEHNRLYWYRQTLGQGPEFLTYFQNEAQLEKSRLLSDRFSAERPKGSFSTLEIQRTEQGDSAMYLCASSPGVTGDTGELFFGEGSRLTVL.

The chain carries TRBV18 and TRBJ2-2; a weak D match, TRBD1 (6 bases). Germline CDR1 is KGHSH and CDR2 is LQKENI. V lost 3 bases to trimming and J lost 7 bases, with 15 bases between them. The CDR3 spans 15 residues. CDR3 in amino acids: CASSPTGTTGGELFF. The CDR3 nucleotides read TGTGCCAGCTCACCGACCGGGACAACAGGCGGGGAGCTGTTTTTT.

The V and J genes are TRBV11-2 and TRBJ2-1, with a weak D call TRBD2 (7 bases). Germline assignment: CDR1 SGHAT and CDR2 FQNNGV. The CDR3 contains 16 residues. V was pared by 0 bases and J by 15 bases, with 24 bases between. CDR3 residues: CASSLDGLAWGGQWFF. The CDR3 DNA is TGTGCCAGCAGCTTAGATGGTCTAGCCTGGGGGGGGCAGTGGTTCTTC.

This clone was seen only a few times. V is TRBV5-5 and J is TRBJ1-2; 7 bases fit TRBD1. Germline values: CDR1 SGHKS, CDR2 YYEKEE (reference sequence). The CDR3 spans 15 residues. V was clipped by 0 bases and J by 6 bases; unmatched bases: 8. The CDR3 DNA reads TGTGCCAGCAGCTTGGTTGCAGGGGGTTGGAATGGCTACACCTTC. Translated: CASSLVAGGWNGYTF.